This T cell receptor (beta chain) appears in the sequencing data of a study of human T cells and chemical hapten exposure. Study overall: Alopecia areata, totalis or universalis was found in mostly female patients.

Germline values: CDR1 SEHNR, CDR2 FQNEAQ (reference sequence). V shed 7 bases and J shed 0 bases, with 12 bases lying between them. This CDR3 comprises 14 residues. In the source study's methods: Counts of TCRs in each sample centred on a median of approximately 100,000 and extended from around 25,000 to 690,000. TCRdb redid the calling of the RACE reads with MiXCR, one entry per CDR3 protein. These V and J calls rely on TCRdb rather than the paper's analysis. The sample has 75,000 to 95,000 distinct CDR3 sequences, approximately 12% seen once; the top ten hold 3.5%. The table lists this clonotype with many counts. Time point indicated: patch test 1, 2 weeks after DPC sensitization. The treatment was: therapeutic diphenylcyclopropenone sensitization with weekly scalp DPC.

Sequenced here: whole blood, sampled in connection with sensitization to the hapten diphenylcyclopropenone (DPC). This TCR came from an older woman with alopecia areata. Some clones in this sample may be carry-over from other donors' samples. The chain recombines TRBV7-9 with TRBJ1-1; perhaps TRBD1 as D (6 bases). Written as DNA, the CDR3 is TGTGCCAGCACAGGGGCCTCATTGAACACTGAAGCTTTCTTT. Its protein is CASTGASLNTEAFF.